The 29 T cell receptor beta chains in this list originate from one sample, sequenced in a study of T cells in Graves' hyperthyroidism and ophthalmopathy (dated by TCRdb to between 2018 and 2021). The receptor library was made with multiplex PCR. TCRdb shows the sequencer as Illumina HiSeq 2000. The TCR beta CDR3 regions were amplified from the RNA transcripts. The first round of RT-PCR for the TCR CDR3 was performed with the HTBI primer set and the Qiagen OneStep RT-PCR kit. TCRdb reworked the public reads: Q25 trimming with fastp, MiXCR clone assembly, productive beta chains retained. Merged by CDR3 protein, the rows form single entries marked with the most common genes and DNA. This sample is represented by about 160,000 distinct CDR3 sequences; roughly 9.4% of them were singletons. Approximately 20% of the sample comes from the top ten. The sample was blood. These receptors were collected from a woman aged 18 to 35 with Graves' hyperthyroidism that later progressed to Graves' ophthalmopathy.

In this sample, this clonotype turned up many times. This sequence joins TRBV9 and TRBJ1-6; D is uncertain. There are 15 residues in the CDR3. Trimming took 0 bases from V and 7 from J, leaving 11 bases between them. CDR1 is SGDLS and CDR2 is YYNGEE in the germline V gene. CDR3 DNA sequence: TGTGCCAGCAGCGTAGAAGGTCGGCGGAATTCACCCCTCCACTTT. It yields the protein CASSVEGRRNSPLHF.

Worth noting for this clonotype: A read error may explain this, as a much larger clone is one base away. The chain employs TRBV11-2 and TRBJ1-3; D might be TRBD1 (5 bases). Trimming left V 4 bases short and J 2 bases short, with 12 bases between. The CDR3 extends over 15 amino acids. The germline gives CDR1 SGHAT, CDR2 FQNNGV. The CDR3 DNA sequence: TGTGCCAGCAGCTCAGAGGGGACGGCTGGAAACACCATATATTTT. This codes for CASSSEGTAGNTIYF.

This clonotype was recorded at least ten times. This chain links TRBV6-1 with TRBJ2-7; 12 nucleotides agree with TRBD2. The V and J ends lost 4 bases and 7 bases, in that order; junction bases with no gene match: 8. Germline values: CDR1 MNHNS, CDR2 SASEGT. This CDR3 region has 15 residues. The CDR3 loop reads CASSVRTSGVGEQYF. CDR3 DNA sequence: TGTGCCAGCAGTGTTCGGACTAGCGGGGTGGGGGAGCAGTACTTC.

V usage is TRBV29-1 and J usage is TRBJ2-5; a possible D gene is TRBD1 (5 bases). Trimming left V 7 bases short and J 3 bases short, with 9 bases between. The CDR3 loop spans 11 amino acids. Germline V gene lookup returns CDR1 SQVTM and CDR2 ANQGSEA. The CDR3 sequence: CSGFREETQYF. The CDR3 bases are TGCAGCGGCTTCAGGGAAGAGACCCAGTACTTC.

The chain couples TRBV9 to TRBJ2-3, with 7 bases fitting TRBD2. Germline trimming cut 6 bases from V and 0 bases from J; bases unmatched to any gene: 7. CDR1 is SGDLS and CDR2 is YYNGEE in the germline V gene. CDR3 length: 15 residues. In DNA form, the CDR3 reads TGTGCCAGCAACGTCGGGACTACTAGCACAGATACGCAGTATTTT. Encoded protein: CASNVGTTSTDTQYF.

There are many counts of this clonotype. The rearrangement joins TRBV2 to TRBJ2-5; D gene unclear. Trimming stripped 7 bases from V and 4 bases from J, with 13 bases between. This CDR3 spans 13 amino acids. Germline CDR1 reads SNHLY; CDR2 reads FYNNEI. In DNA form, the CDR3 reads TGTGCCAGCAATCTGGGCCCGGGAGAGACCCAGTACTTC. Its translation is CASNLGPGETQYF.

This clonotype was observed a few times. CDR3 sequence: CASSQVLAGEGNEQFF. CDR3 bases: TGTGCCAGCAGCCAGGTACTAGCGGGAGAAGGCAATGAGCAGTTCTTC. The chain carries TRBV4-2 and TRBJ2-1; TRBD2 matches at 11 bases. The CDR3 extends over 16 amino acids. Trimming cost V 3 bases and J 6 bases; bases outside gene matches: 7. Germline-derived CDR1 and CDR2 are LGHNA and YNFKEQ.

The sample holds many counts of this clonotype. This chain connects TRBV6-1 to TRBJ1-1; 7 bases fit TRBD1. The CDR3 runs 14 residues. The V gene's germline CDR1 is MNHNS and CDR2 SASEGT. V was pared by 6 bases and J by 1 base, with 5 bases of the junction left unmatched. This chain's CDR3 is CASRETGKNTEAFF. The CDR3, as DNA: TGTGCCAGCAGAGAGACAGGGAAGAACACTGAAGCTTTCTTT.

This clonotype occurred many times. V usage is TRBV3-1 and J usage is TRBJ2-3, with 10 bases identical to TRBD2. The CDR3 length is 15 residues. Per the germline V gene, CDR1 is LGHDT and CDR2 is YNNKEL (reference sequence). The V and J ends lost 4 bases and 4 bases, in that order; junction bases with no gene match: 5. CDR3 in DNA: TGTGCCAGCAGCCTAGCTAGCGGGGGCGCAGATACGCAGTATTTT. Translation: CASSLASGGADTQYF.

The chain uses TRBV4-1 and TRBJ1-1; the D gene is possibly TRBD1 (6 bases). The CDR3 is 18 amino acids. Germline-derived CDR1 and CDR2 are MGHRA and YSYEKL. The ends were cut back, 0 bases at V and 4 bases at J, with 21 bases in the middle. Here the CDR3 reads CASSQEVWGANLLTEAFF. The CDR3 bases are TGCGCCAGCAGCCAAGAAGTATGGGGGGCCAACCTACTCACTGAAGCTTTCTTT.

This clonotype occurred many times. This chain uses TRBV3-1 with TRBJ2-2; the match to TRBD1 covers 9 bases. The CDR3 spans 16 residues. V was clipped by 6 bases and J by 4 bases; unmatched bases: 9. Germline V gene lookup returns CDR1 LGHDT and CDR2 YNNKEL (reference sequence). CDR3 residues: CASSQLNRGRTGELFF. The CDR3 DNA reads as TGTGCCAGCAGTCAATTAAACAGGGGGCGCACCGGGGAGCTGTTTTTT.

This clonotype was recorded at least ten times. The chain uses TRBV7-2 and TRBJ2-1, with 7 nucleotides matching TRBD2. V shed 2 bases and J 8 bases; nucleotides not matched to a gene: 15. The CDR3 length is 17 residues. Germline CDR1 reads SGHTA; CDR2 reads FQGNSA. CDR3 DNA sequence: TGTGCCAGCAGCTTACCCATTGCGGGGGATTTCGCCGATGAGCAGTTCTTC. Residues: CASSLPIAGDFADEQFF. Supplemented by reference TRBV7-2 and TRBJ2-1, the full variable domain reads GAGVSQSPSNKVTEKGKDVELRCDPISGHTALYWYRQSLGQGLEFLIYFQGNSAPDKSGLPSDRFSAERTGGSVSTLTIQRTQQEDSAVYLCASSLPIAGDFADEQFFGPGTRLTVL.

A note on this clonotype: A read error may explain this, as a much larger clone is one base away. V usage is TRBV3-1 and J usage is TRBJ1-2; D not certain. This CDR3 has 13 residues. Per germline, CDR1 LGHDT and CDR2 YNNKEL (reference sequence). V shed 1 base and J shed 7 bases, with 10 bases lying between them. The CDR3 sequence is CASSQVPQSGYTF. In nucleotides, the CDR3 is TGTGCCAGCAGCCAAGTACCCCAGAGTGGCTACACCTTC.

This clonotype has just a few counts. V gene TRBV9 combines with J gene TRBJ2-2; D is ambiguous. CDR1 is SGDLS and CDR2 is YYNGEE in the germline V gene. CDR3 length equals 14 residues. Trimming pared 3 bases from V and 1 base from J, leaving 7 bases between. This CDR3 reads CASSGSLNTGELFF. In DNA, the CDR3 is TGTGCCAGCAGCGGCTCCTTGAACACCGGGGAGCTGTTTTTT.

This clonotype came up many times. V and J are TRBV2 and TRBJ2-7; a possible D gene is TRBD2 (6 bases). Trimming cost V 3 bases and J 4 bases, with 7 bases left between them. Germline CDR1 and CDR2: SNHLY and FYNNEI. The CDR3 totals 12 residues. The CDR3 is CASSDGGYEQYF. In DNA form, the CDR3 reads TGTGCCAGCAGTGACGGGGGTTACGAGCAGTACTTC.

To note about this clonotype: A read error is possible here, since a much larger clone lies one base away. The CDR3 does not close with the conserved phenylalanine or tryptophan, likely indicating a read error. The chain joins TRBV5-1 to TRBJ1-2; 11 nucleotides match TRBD1. Germline CDR1 SGHRS, CDR2 YFSETQ. The V gene end was trimmed by 4 bases and the J gene end by 2 bases; junction bases not matched to a gene: 4. The CDR3 has 15 amino acids. In nucleotides, the CDR3 is TGCGCCAGCAGCCGGACAGGGGGCGAGAACTATGGCTACACCCTC. Encoded protein: CASSRTGGENYGYTL.

This clonotype was seen a few times. The chain employs TRBV19 and TRBJ1-1; possibly TRBD1 for D (6 bases). Per germline, CDR1 LNHDA and CDR2 SQIVND (reference sequence). Trimming removed 4 bases from V and 4 bases from J, with 22 bases in between. CDR3 length equals 17 residues. The CDR3, as DNA: TGTGCCAGTAGTAGATCCCCCTGGGGGGGGGCGAGCACTGAAGCTTTCTTT. Amino acid sequence: CASSRSPWGGASTEAFF. The full variable domain, completed using reference TRBV19 and TRBJ1-1, is DGGITQSPKYLFRKEGQNVTLSCEQNLNHDAMYWYRQDPGQGLRLIYYSQIVNDFQKGDIAEGYSVSREKKESFPLTVTSAQKNPTAFYLCASSRSPWGGASTEAFFGQGTRLTVV.

Only a few counts were recorded for this clonotype. A junction boundary mismatches the germline segment, possibly from a read error. Here the CDR3 reads CANSLIGGRTDTQYF. In nucleotides, the CDR3 is TGTGCCAACAGCTTAATCGGGGGTAGGACAGATACGCAGTATTTT. This chain links TRBV7-9 with TRBJ2-3; TRBD2 is a possible D gene (6 bases). In germline, CDR1 is SEHNR, CDR2 FQNEAQ (reference sequence). The CDR3 has 15 residues.

As regards this clonotype: This may be a read error: a much more frequent sequence differs by one nucleotide. This CDR3 is CATSATHKTQYF. Here the CDR3 DNA reads TGTGCCACCAGTGCTACGCACAAGACCCAGTACTTC. The V call is TRBV24-1, the J call TRBJ2-5; D gene ambiguous. The CDR3 has 12 amino acids. Germline CDR1 KGHDR, CDR2 SFDVKD. V was trimmed by 5 bases and J by 6 bases, leaving 9 bases between them.

The chain is built from TRBV6-2 or TRBV6-3 and TRBJ1-6, with a tentative D call TRBD1 (5 bases). This CDR3 has 16 amino acids. Germline V gene data show CDR1 as MNHEY and CDR2 as SVGEGT. V shed 6 bases and J shed 0 bases, with 12 bases lying between them. CDR3 DNA: TGTGCCAGCAGCCTCTCCCAGGGCTCCTATAATTCACCCCTCCACTTT. This translates into CASSLSQGSYNSPLHF.

This clonotype was seen only a few times. This clone may be a read error of a much larger clone one base away. V is TRBV6-1 and J is TRBJ2-3; no firm D call. Germline V gene sequence: CDR1 MNHNS, CDR2 SASEGT. CDR3 length equals 16 residues. Between the trimmed V and J ends, which lost 7 bases and 2 bases, there was a span of 19 bases. The CDR3 DNA follows: TGTGCCAGCACCCTAGAAGTAGGCAAACACACAGATACGCAGTATTTT. This encodes CASTLEVGKHTDTQYF.

This clonotype was detected ten times or more. This chain joins TRBV28 and TRBJ1-1; D gene ambiguous. CDR3 length: 15 amino acids. The germline CDR1 and CDR2 sequences are MDHEN and SYDVKM. With 1 base removed from V and 0 bases from J, the gap between germline ends came to 9 bases. The DNA for the CDR3 is TGTGCCAGCAGTTTATATCCGCTGATGAACACTGAAGCTTTCTTT. Translated: CASSLYPLMNTEAFF.

This clonotype was detected ten times or more. The J gene is TRBJ2-7, the V gene TRBV27, with D possibly TRBD1 on 7 matching bases. This CDR3 is 13 amino acids long. Germline-derived CDR1 and CDR2 are MNHEY and SMNVEV (reference sequence). V lost 4 bases and J 3 bases, leaving 10 bases between the germline ends. This CDR3 reads CASSSGDSYEQYF. Written as DNA, the CDR3 is TGTGCCAGCAGTTCGGGGGACAGCTACGAGCAGTACTTC.

This clonotype appeared many times. The J gene is TRBJ1-2, the V gene TRBV27; a possible D gene is TRBD1 (5 bases). The V and J ends lost 6 bases and 0 bases respectively, with 17 bases between them. The CDR3 is made up of 16 amino acids. Germline assignment: CDR1 MNHEY and CDR2 SMNVEV (reference sequence). This CDR3 is CASSRNLRQSNYGYTF. The DNA for the CDR3 is TGTGCCAGCAGCCGCAACCTCCGACAGTCTAACTATGGCTACACCTTC.

This clonotype was found many times. The rearrangement joins TRBV20-1 to TRBJ1-2; no clear D. Trimming took 6 bases from V and 6 from J, leaving 14 bases between them. Germline values: CDR1 DFQATT, CDR2 SNEGSKA (reference sequence). CDR3 length equals 12 residues. CDR3 sequence reads: CSAYGGEDGYTF. Written as DNA, the CDR3 is TGCAGTGCCTATGGCGGGGAGGATGGCTACACCTTC.

The rearrangement uses TRBV20-1 and TRBJ2-7; 8 bases align to TRBD2. The CDR3 consists of 15 residues. Germline V gene sequence: CDR1 DFQATT, CDR2 SNEGSKA (reference sequence). After removal of 2 bases from V and 6 bases from J, the junction contained 12 bases not matched to a gene. The CDR3, as DNA: TGCAGTGCTAGAAATTCGGGACTAGTGGGCCTCGAGCAGTACTTC. This codes for CSARNSGLVGLEQYF.

At least ten counts were recorded for this clonotype. V and J are TRBV5-1 and TRBJ2-7; TRBD1 matches at 7 bases. With V trimmed by 7 bases and J by 2 bases, 9 bases remained unmatched. Germline V gene sequence: CDR1 SGHRS, CDR2 YFSETQ. This CDR3 comprises 14 residues. The CDR3 protein is CASRGQTGPYEQYF. The CDR3 region has the DNA TGCGCCAGCCGAGGTCAGACAGGGCCCTACGAGCAGTACTTC.

As to this clonotype: A much larger clone sits a single nucleotide away, making a read error possible. V is TRBV3-1 and J is TRBJ1-2; perhaps TRBD1 as D (6 bases). CDR1 LGHDT and CDR2 YNNKEL come from the germline V gene (reference sequence). The CDR3 is 15 residues long. DNA of the CDR3: TGTGCCAACAGCCAAGGGGCAGGGGCTATCTATGGCTACACCTTC. As protein: CANSQGAGAIYGYTF.

With regard to this clonotype: This may arise from a read error, as a much more abundant clone is one base away. V and J are TRBV19 and TRBJ2-1; unclear D gene. Germline V gives CDR1 LNHDA, CDR2 SQIVND (reference sequence). The V gene lost 7 bases and the J gene lost 8 bases, with 21 bases spanning the gap. This CDR3 is 15 amino acids long. CDR3 region: CASTLNVGLSDEQFF. The CDR3 DNA is TGTGCCAGTACCTTGAACGTGGGATTGTCCGATGAGCAGTTCTTC.